The 5 T cell receptor beta chains below were found in one sample sequenced in a study of CD8+ T cells in alopecia areata. Specified treatment: oral pan-JAK inhibitor, 5-10 mg twice daily. Extracted from the samples, RNA was reverse transcribed into cDNA to serve as the sequencing template. Method: immunoSEQ multiplex PCR; TCRdb's copy keeps in-frame clones and lacks some. The data hold 200,000 or so clones, with 35% to 45% observed a single time. Sequences were derived from CD4+ T cells sorted from blood, sampled at week 34, from a patient treated with tofacitinib. The receptors stem from a human donor with alopecia areata.

This clone was counted between two and nine times. The chain couples TRBV10-3 to TRBJ1-5; no clear D gene. The ends were cut back, 2 bases at V and 2 bases at J, with 7 bases in the middle. Germline-derived CDR1 and CDR2 are ENHRY and SYGVKD. The CDR3 loop spans 14 amino acids. The CDR3 protein is CAISEGGGNQPQHF. As DNA, the CDR3 is TGTGCCATCAGTGAGGGTGGTGGCAATCAGCCCCAGCATTTT.

The chain carries TRBV29-1 and TRBJ1-5; no firm D call. Trimming took 2 bases from V and 6 from J, leaving 14 bases between them. Germline V lookup: CDR1 SQVTM, CDR2 ANQGSEA. The CDR3 is 14 amino acids. The chain's CDR3 is CSVEFGAPGQPQHF. CDR3 bases: TGCAGCGTTGAATTTGGAGCCCCCGGTCAGCCCCAGCATTTT.

This clone was counted only a few times. The rearrangement uses TRBV7-9 and TRBJ2-7, with D perhaps matching TRBD1 or TRBD2 (5 bases each). CDR3 length equals 15 residues. Trimming pared 4 bases from V and 4 bases from J, leaving 17 bases between. The germline gives CDR1 SEHNR, CDR2 FQNEAQ (reference sequence). The CDR3 DNA sequence: TGTGCCAGCAGCTCCATGATCGGGACGGGGTACGAGCAGTACTTC. This sequence encodes CASSSMIGTGYEQYF.

Only a few counts were recorded for this clone. The V gene is TRBV30, the J gene TRBJ2-2; possible D gene TRBD1, 6 bases. The germline V gene encodes CDR1 GTSNPN and CDR2 SVGIG (reference sequence). V was clipped by 1 base and J by 8 bases, with 17 bases between them. The CDR3 has 15 amino acids. The CDR3 sequence: CAWSALAGASGELFF. The CDR3 DNA reads as TGTGCCTGGAGTGCCTTGGCAGGGGCTTCGGGGGAGCTGTTTTTT.

The rearrangement joins TRBV18 to TRBJ1-1; D is perhaps TRBD1 (5 bases). The CDR3 loop spans 15 amino acids. V shed 4 bases and J shed 1 base, with 13 bases lying between them. Looked up from germline, CDR1 is KGHSH and CDR2 is LQKENI. Written as DNA, the CDR3 is TGTGCCAGCTCACTTCGAGGGGTCGGGAACACTGAAGCTTTCTTT. Protein sequence: CASSLRGVGNTEAFF.